This T cell receptor (beta chain) was sequenced in a study of CD8+CD57+ T cells in acquired aplastic anemia. The study's findings and limits: A significant difference in CD8+ Simpson's diversity between patients and controls was not found. The number of CD8+ CDR3 sequences shared by patients and controls was approximately 28.

The study profiled TCR beta VDJ and CDR3 using genomic DNA as template. MiXCR was run by TCRdb on the reads, yielding one entry per CDR3 protein. The repertoire holds about 58,000 distinct CDR3 sequences, approximately 52% seen once, with 15% to 20% in the top ten. An expansion of CD8+CD57+ cells by flow cytometry had been shown in patients chosen for sequencing. Patients had undergone no therapy by the time their blood was sampled. This clonotype appeared a few times. No antigen is known for it. This sequence originates from a human donor with aplastic anemia. Sequencing was done on a sample of sorted CD4+, CD8+, or CD8+CD57+ T cells (not recorded which) from PBMCs.

The CDR3 reads CATSRDRTGGYEQYF. The CDR3 DNA sequence: TGTGCCACCAGCAGAGATAGGACAGGGGGGTACGAGCAGTACTTC. This chain links TRBV15 with TRBJ2-7; 10 bases align to TRBD1. The germline gives CDR1 LNHNV, CDR2 YYDKDF (reference sequence). The CDR3 spans 15 residues. V lost 0 bases to trimming and J lost 4 bases; unmatched junction nucleotides: 3.